The clone carrying this TCR beta chain occurred many times. This entry is derived from a study of regulatory T cells in long-lasting Graves disease. Time point of the sample: newly diagnosed GD, antithyroid drugs for less than 3 months. The TCR library was prepared using RNA isolated from PBMCs. TCR beta libraries were built with iRepertoire HTBI primers and Arm-PCR of CDR3 regions. Using its own MiXCR run on the multiplex PCR reads, TCRdb lists one record per CDR3 protein. The table lists 420,000 or so distinct CDR3 sequences, about a sixth of them singletons, with 20% to 25% in the top ten. The germline CDR1 and CDR2 sequences are GTSNPN and SVGIG (reference sequence). The CDR3 has 13 amino acids. V lost 8 bases to trimming and J lost 7 bases, with 17 bases between them. The same data also contributed to another study, on T cells in Graves' hyperthyroidism and ophthalmopathy.

Sequencing used peripheral blood mononuclear cells (PBMCs), obtained at new diagnosis, from a patient treated with antithyroid drugs. The chain couples TRBV30 to TRBJ2-2; D unresolved. This receptor was obtained from a woman aged 18 to 35 with Graves disease. CDR3 DNA: TGTGCCCAGATAGAGCGTTACGGCGGGGAGCTGTTTTTT. Translated, it gives CAQIERYGGELFF.